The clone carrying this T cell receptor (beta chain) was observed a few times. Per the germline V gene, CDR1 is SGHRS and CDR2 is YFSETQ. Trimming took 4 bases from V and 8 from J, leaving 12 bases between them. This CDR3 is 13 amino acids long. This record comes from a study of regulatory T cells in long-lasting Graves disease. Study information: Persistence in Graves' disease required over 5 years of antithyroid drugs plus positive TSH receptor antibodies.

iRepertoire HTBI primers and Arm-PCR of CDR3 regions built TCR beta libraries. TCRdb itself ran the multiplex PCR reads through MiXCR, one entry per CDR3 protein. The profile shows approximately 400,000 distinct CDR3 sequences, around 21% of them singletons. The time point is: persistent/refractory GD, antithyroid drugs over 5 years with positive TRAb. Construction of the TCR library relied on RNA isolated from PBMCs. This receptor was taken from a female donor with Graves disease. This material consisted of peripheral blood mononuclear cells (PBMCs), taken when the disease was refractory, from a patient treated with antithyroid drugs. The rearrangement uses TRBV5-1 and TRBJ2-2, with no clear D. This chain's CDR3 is CASSPVGSGELFF. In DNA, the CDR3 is TGCGCCAGCAGCCCCGTTGGGTCGGGGGAGCTGTTTTTT. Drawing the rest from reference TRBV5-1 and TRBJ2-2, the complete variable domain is KAGVTQTPRYLIKTRGQQVTLSCSPISGHRSVSWYQQTPGQGLQFLFEYFSETQRNKGNFPGRFSGRQFSNSRSEMNVSTLELGDSALYLCASSPVGSGELFFGEGSRLTVL.